This T cell receptor (beta chain) was recovered during a study of cytomegalovirus exposure and HLA in healthy donors. Points from the study as a whole: Association of a missense DCLRE1C variant with TCR beta V- and J-gene trimming was reported in a later analysis.

Germline CDR1 LGHNA, CDR2 YNFKEQ. The CDR3 contains 16 residues. The V gene end was trimmed by 2 bases and the J gene end by 7 bases; junction bases not matched to a gene: 8. With respect to this clone: Antigen specificity is unknown.

Primers: 60 Vbeta forward and 13 Jbeta reverse. Profiled with immunoSEQ multiplex PCR; TCRdb holds only in-frame clones, not every one. The sample has around 98,000 clones; approximately 70% are singletons. This receptor was identified in a man aged 50 to 60 in good health and CMV-seronegative. Sequenced: PBMCs. The V and J genes are TRBV4-2 and TRBJ2-5; 12 bases line up with TRBD1. The CDR3 coding sequence is TGTGCCAGCAGCCAACCGGGACAGGGGGCGGCGGGGACCCAGTACTTC. It specifies CASSQPGQGAAGTQYF.